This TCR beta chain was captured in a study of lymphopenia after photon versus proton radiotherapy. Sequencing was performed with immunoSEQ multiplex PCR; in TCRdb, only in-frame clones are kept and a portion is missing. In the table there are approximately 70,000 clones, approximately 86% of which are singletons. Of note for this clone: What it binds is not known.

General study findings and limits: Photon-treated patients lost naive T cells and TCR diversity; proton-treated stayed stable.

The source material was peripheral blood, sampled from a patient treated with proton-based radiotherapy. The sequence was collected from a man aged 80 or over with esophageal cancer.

This CDR3 is CASSIFAGFTGELFF. The CDR3 DNA is TGTGCCAGTAGTATTTTTGCGGGATTCACCGGGGAGCTGTTTTTT. The chain employs TRBV19 and TRBJ2-2; TRBD2 is a possible D gene (6 bases). The CDR3 length is 15 residues. CDR1 LNHDA and CDR2 SQIVND come from the germline V gene (reference sequence). V was shortened by 3 bases and J by 4 bases, with 12 bases between the two germline ends.